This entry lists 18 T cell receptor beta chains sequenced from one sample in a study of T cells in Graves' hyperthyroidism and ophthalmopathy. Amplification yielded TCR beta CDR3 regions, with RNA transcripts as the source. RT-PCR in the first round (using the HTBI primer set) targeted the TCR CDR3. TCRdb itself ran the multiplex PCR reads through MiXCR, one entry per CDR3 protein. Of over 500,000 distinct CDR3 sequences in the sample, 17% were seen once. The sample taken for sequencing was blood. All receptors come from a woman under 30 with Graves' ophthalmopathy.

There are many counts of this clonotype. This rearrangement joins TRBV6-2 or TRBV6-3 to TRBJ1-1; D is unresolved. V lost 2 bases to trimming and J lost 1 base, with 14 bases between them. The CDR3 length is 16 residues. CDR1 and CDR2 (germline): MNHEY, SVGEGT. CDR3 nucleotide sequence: TGTGCCAGCAGTTACAGACGGACGTTAAGGAACACTGAAGCTTTCTTT. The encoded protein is CASSYRRTLRNTEAFF.

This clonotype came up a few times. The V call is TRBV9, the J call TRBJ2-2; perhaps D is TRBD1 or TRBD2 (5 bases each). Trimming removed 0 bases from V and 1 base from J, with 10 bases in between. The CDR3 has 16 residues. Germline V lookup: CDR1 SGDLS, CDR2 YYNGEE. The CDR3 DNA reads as TGTGCCAGCAGCGTAGTGGGGACGGTGAACACCGGGGAGCTGTTTTTT. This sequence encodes CASSVVGTVNTGELFF.

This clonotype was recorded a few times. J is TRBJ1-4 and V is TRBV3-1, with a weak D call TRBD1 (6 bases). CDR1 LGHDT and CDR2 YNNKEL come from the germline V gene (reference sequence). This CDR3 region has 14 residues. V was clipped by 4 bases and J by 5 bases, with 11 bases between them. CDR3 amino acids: CASSRYRANEKLFF. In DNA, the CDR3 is TGTGCCAGCAGCCGGTACAGGGCAAATGAAAAACTGTTTTTT. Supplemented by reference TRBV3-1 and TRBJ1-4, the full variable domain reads DTAVSQTPKYLVTQMGNDKSIKCEQNLGHDTMYWYKQDSKKFLKIMFSYNNKELIINETVPNRFSPKSPDKAHLNLHINSLELGDSAVYFCASSRYRANEKLFFGSGTQLSVL.

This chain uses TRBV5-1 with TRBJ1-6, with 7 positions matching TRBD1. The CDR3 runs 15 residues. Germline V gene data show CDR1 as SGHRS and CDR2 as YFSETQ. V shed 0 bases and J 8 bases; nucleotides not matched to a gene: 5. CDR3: CASSLGATGDSPLHF. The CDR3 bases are TGCGCCAGCAGCTTGGGGGCTACAGGGGATTCACCCCTCCACTTT.

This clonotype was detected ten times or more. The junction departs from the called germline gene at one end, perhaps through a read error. The CDR3 DNA reads as TGTGCCAGCAGTTTATCTGTGACAGGGGGACCCTACCCCTTC. Protein product: CASSLSVTGGPYPF. V and J are TRBV28 and TRBJ1-2, with 9 positions matching TRBD1. Germline-derived CDR1 and CDR2 are MDHEN and SYDVKM. This CDR3 contains 14 residues.

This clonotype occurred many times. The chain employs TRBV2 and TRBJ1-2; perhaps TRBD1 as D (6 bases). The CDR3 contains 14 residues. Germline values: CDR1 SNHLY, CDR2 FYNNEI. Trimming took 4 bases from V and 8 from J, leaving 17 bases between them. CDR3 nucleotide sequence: TGTGCCAGCAGTGGGGTAGGGGGGCTGAGCGGCTACACCTTC. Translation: CASSGVGGLSGYTF.

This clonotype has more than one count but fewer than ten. For the CDR3, the DNA is TGTGCCAGCAGGACAGGGAACCCGAACACCGGGGAGCTGTTTTTT. This gives the protein CASRTGNPNTGELFF. The gene calls are TRBV7-8 and TRBJ2-2, with 7 bases fitting TRBD1. The ends lost 6 bases at V and 0 bases at J; junction bases unmatched: 4. The CDR3 is made up of 15 amino acids. Germline V lookup: CDR1 SGHVS, CDR2 FQNEAQ.

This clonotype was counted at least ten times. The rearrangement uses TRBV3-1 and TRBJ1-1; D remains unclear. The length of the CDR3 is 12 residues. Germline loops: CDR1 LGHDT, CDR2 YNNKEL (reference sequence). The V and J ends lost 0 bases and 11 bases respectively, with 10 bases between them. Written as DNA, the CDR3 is TGTGCCAGCAGCCAAGAGGCCTCGTGGGCTTTCTTT. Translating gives CASSQEASWAFF.

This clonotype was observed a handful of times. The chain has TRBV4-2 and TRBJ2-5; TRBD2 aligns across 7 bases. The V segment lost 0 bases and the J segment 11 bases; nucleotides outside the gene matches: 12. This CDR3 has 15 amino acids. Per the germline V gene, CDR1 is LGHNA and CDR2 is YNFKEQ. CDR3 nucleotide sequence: TGTGCCAGCAGCCAAGATCGTGGGAGGGCGCAAGGACAGTACTTC. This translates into CASSQDRGRAQGQYF.

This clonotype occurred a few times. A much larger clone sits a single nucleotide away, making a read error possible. This CDR3 reads CASVKRELDTGGLFF. Written as DNA, the CDR3 is TGTGCCAGCGTAAAGCGGGAGTTAGACACCGGGGGGCTGTTTTTT. The rearrangement links TRBV2 to TRBJ2-2; 8 bases fit TRBD2. Germline CDR1 reads SNHLY; CDR2 reads FYNNEI. This CDR3 is built from 15 residues.

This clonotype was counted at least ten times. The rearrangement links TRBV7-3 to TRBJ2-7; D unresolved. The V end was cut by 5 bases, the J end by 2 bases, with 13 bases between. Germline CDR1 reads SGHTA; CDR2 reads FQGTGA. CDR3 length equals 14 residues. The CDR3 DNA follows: TGTGCCAGCAGCCTAGTTGACGAGACCTACGAGCAGTACTTC. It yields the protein CASSLVDETYEQYF.

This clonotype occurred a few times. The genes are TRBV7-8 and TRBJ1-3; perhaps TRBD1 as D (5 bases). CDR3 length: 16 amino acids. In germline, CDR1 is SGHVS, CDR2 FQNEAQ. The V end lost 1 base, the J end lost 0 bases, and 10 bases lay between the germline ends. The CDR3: CASSLVDKSSGNTIYF. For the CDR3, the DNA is TGTGCCAGCAGCTTAGTGGACAAGAGCTCTGGAAACACCATATATTTT.

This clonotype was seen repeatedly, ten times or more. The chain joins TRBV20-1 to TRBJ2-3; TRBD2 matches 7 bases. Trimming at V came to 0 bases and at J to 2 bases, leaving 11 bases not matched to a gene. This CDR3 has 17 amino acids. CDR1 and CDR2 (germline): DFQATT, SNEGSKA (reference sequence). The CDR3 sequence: CSARDRLAVRITDTQYF. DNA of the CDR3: TGCAGTGCTAGAGATCGGCTAGCGGTAAGAATCACAGATACGCAGTATTTT.

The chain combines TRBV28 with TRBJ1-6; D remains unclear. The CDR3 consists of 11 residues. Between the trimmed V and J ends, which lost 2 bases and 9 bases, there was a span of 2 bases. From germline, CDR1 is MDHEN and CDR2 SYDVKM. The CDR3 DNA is TGTGCCAGCAGTTTAGCTTCACCCCTCCACTTT. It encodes CASSLASPLHF.

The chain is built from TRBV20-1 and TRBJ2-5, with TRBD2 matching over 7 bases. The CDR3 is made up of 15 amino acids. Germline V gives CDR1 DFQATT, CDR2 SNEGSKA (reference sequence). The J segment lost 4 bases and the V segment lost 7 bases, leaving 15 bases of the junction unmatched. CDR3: CSVFLGGRESETQYF. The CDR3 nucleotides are TGCAGTGTTTTCCTAGGTGGGAGGGAGTCAGAGACCCAGTACTTC.

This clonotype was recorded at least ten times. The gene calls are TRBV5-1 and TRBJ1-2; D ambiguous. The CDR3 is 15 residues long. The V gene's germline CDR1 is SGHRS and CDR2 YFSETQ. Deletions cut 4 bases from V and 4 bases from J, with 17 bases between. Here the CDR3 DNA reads TGCGCCAGCAGCCCGGACGGCCCGAGAGGCTATGGCTACACCTTC. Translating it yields CASSPDGPRGYGYTF.

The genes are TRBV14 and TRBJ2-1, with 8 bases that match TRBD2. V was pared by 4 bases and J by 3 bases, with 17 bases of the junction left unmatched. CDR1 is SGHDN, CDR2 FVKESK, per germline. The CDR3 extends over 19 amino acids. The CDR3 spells CASSPRDQLAEFSYNEQFF. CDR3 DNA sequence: TGTGCCAGCAGCCCCCGGGACCAACTAGCGGAATTTAGCTACAATGAGCAGTTCTTC. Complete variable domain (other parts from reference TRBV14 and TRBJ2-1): EAGVTQFPSHSVIEKGQTVTLRCDPISGHDNLYWYRRVMGKEIKFLLHFVKESKQDESGMPNNRFLAERTGGTYSTLKVQPAELEDSGVYFCASSPRDQLAEFSYNEQFFGPGTRLTVL.

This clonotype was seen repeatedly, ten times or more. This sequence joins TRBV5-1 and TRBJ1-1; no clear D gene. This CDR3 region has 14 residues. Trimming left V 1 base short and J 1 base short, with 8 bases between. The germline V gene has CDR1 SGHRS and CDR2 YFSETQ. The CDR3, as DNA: TGCGCCAGCAGCTTGAATAGCGCGAACACTGAAGCTTTCTTT. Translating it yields CASSLNSANTEAFF.